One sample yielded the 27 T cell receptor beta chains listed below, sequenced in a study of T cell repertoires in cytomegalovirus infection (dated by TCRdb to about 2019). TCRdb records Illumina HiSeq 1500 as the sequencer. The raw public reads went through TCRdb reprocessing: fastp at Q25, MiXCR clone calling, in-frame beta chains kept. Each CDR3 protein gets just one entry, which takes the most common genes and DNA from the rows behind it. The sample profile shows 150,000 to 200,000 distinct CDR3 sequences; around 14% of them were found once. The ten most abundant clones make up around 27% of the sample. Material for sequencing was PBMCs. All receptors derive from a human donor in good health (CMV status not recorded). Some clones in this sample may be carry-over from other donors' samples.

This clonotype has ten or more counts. CDR3 sequence: CASSTQGTYGYTF. The CDR3 nucleotides are TGTGCCAGCTCAACACAGGGGACCTATGGCTACACCTTC. The chain recombines TRBV18 with TRBJ1-2, with 7 bases matching TRBD1. The length of the CDR3 is 13 residues. The V segment lost 5 bases and the J segment 4 bases; nucleotides outside the gene matches: 4. Germline values: CDR1 KGHSH, CDR2 LQKENI.

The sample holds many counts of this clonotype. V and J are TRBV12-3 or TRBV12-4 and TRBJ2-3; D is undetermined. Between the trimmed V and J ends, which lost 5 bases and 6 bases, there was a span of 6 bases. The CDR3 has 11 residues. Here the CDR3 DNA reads TGTGCCAGCAGTCCCAGGGATACGCAGTATTTT. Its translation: CASSPRDTQYF.

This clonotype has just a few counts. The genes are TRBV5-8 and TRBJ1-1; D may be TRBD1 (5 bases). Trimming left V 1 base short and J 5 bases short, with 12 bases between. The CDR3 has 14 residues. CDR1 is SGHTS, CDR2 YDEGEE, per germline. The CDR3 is CASSLREGRTEAFF. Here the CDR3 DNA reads TGTGCCAGCAGCTTGAGGGAGGGGAGAACTGAAGCTTTCTTT.

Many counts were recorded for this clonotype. CDR3 in DNA: TGTGCCAGCAGCTCTAGCGGGAGCACAGATACGCAGTATTTT. Translation gives CASSSSGSTDTQYF. The chain couples TRBV7-9 to TRBJ2-3; TRBD2 matches at 8 bases. V lost 4 bases and J lost 0; bases outside the gene matches: 0. Germline V gene sequence: CDR1 SEHNR, CDR2 FQNEAQ (reference sequence). This CDR3 is 14 amino acids long.

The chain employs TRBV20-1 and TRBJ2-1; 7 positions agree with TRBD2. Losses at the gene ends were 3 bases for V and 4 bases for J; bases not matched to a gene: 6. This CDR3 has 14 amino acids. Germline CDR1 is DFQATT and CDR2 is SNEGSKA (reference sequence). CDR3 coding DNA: TGCAGTGCTAGCCCGATAGCGGGTTACAATGAGCAGTTCTTC. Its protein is CSASPIAGYNEQFF.

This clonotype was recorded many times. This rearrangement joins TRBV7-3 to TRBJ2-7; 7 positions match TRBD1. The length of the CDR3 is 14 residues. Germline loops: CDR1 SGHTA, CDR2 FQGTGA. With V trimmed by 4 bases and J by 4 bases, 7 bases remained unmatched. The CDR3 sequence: CASSSAGGQYEQYF. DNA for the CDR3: TGTGCCAGCAGCTCAGCAGGGGGTCAGTACGAGCAGTACTTC.

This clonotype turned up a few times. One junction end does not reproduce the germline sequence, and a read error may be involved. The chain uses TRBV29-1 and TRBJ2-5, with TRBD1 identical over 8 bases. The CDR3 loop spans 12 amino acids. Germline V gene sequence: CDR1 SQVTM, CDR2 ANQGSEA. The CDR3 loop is CSVVTGGEAQYF. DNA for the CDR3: TGCAGCGTTGTAACAGGGGGAGAGGCCCAGTACTTC.

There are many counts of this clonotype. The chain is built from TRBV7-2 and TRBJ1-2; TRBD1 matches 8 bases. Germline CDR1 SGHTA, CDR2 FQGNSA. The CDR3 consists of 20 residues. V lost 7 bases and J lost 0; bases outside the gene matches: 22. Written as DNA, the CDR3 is TGTGCCAGCACCTCTACTATGAGACAGGGGAGGACGGAGACTAACTATGGCTACACCTTC. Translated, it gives CASTSTMRQGRTETNYGYTF.

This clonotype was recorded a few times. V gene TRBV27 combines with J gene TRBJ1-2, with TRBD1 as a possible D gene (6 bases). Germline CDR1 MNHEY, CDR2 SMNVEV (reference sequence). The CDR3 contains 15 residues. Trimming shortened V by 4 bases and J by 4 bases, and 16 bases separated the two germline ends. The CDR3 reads CASSSPIQGTYGYTF. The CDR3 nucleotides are TGTGCCAGCAGTTCCCCTATACAGGGTACCTATGGCTACACCTTC.

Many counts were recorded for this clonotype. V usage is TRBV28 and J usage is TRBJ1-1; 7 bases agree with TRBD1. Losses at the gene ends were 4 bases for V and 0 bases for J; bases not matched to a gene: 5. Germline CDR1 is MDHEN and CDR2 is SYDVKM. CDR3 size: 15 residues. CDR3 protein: CASSSTGQMNTEAFF. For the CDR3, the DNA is TGTGCCAGCAGTTCTACGGGACAGATGAACACTGAAGCTTTCTTT.

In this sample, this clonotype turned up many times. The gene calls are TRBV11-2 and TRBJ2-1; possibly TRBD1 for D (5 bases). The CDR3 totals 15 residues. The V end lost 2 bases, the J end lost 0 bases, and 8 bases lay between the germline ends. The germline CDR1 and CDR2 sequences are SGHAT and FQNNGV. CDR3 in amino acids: CASSLSDSSYNEQFF. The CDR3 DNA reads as TGTGCCAGCAGCTTAAGTGACAGCTCCTACAATGAGCAGTTCTTC.

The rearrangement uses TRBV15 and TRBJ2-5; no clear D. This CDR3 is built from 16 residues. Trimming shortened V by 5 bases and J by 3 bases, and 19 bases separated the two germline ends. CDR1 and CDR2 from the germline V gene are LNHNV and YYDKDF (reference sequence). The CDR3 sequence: CATSRTPGSQKETQYF. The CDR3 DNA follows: TGTGCCACCAGCCGCACCCCCGGGTCCCAAAAAGAGACCCAGTACTTC.

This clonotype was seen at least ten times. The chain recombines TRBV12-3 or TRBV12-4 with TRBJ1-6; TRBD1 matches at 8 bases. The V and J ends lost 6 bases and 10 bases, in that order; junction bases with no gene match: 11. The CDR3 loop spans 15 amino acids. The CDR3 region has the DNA TGTGCCAGCAGCCCCTTGTCACAGGGGGTCTCACCCCTCCACTTT. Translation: CASSPLSQGVSPLHF.

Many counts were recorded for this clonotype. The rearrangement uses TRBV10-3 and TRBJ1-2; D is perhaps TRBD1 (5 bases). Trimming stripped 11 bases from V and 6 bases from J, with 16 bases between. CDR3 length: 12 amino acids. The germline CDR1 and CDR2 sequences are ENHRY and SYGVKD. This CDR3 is CAFSQGLDGYTF. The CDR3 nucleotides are TGTGCCTTTTCCCAGGGACTGGATGGCTACACCTTC.

For the CDR3, the DNA is TGTGCCAGCAGTCTGCCAGGGGGGCCTGTCGAGCAGTACTTC. Its translation is CASSLPGGPVEQYF. V and J are TRBV5-6 and TRBJ2-7; the D gene is possibly TRBD1 (7 bases). Trimming took 5 bases from V and 6 from J, leaving 18 bases between them. The germline V gene has CDR1 SGHDT and CDR2 YYEEEE. This CDR3 contains 14 residues.

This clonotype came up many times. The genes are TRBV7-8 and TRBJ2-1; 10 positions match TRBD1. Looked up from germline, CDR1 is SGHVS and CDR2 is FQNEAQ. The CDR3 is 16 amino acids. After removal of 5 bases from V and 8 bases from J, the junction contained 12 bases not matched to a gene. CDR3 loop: CASSPQETGGIYEQFF. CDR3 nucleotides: TGTGCCAGCAGCCCCCAGGAGACAGGGGGCATCTATGAGCAGTTCTTC.

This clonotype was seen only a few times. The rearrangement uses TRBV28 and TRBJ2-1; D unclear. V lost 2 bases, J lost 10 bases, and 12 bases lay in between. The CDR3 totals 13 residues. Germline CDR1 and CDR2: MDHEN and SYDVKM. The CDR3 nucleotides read TGTGCCAGCAGTTTAAGGATAGGCAGCGAGCAGTTCTTC. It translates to CASSLRIGSEQFF.

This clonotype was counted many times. CDR3 nucleotides: TGTGCCAGCAGCTTGCGAGGGGAAAGGTTTCGAGAGACCCAGTACTTC. Protein product: CASSLRGERFRETQYF. The chain joins TRBV7-8 to TRBJ2-5; D may be TRBD1 or TRBD2 (5 bases each). Per the germline V gene, CDR1 is SGHVS and CDR2 is FQNEAQ. The V end lost 3 bases, the J end lost 4 bases, and 18 bases lay between the germline ends. The CDR3 consists of 16 residues.

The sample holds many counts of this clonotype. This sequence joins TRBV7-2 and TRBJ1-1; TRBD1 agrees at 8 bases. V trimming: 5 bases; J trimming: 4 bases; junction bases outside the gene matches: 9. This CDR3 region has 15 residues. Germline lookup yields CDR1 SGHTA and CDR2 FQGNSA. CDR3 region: CASSRTGIAGTEAFF. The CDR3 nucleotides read TGTGCCAGCAGCAGGACAGGGATTGCGGGCACTGAAGCTTTCTTT.

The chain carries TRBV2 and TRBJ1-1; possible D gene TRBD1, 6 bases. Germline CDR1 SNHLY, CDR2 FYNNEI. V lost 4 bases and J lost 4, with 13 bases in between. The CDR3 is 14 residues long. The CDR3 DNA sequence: TGTGCCAGCAGTGGAGAAGGGGGGGGCACTGAAGCTTTCTTT. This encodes CASSGEGGGTEAFF.

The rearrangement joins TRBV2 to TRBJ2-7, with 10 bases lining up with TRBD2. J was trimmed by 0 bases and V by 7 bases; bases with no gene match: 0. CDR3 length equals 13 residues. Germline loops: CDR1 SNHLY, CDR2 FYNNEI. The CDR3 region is CASIAGGSYEQYF. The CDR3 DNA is TGTGCCAGCATAGCGGGGGGCTCCTACGAGCAGTACTTC.

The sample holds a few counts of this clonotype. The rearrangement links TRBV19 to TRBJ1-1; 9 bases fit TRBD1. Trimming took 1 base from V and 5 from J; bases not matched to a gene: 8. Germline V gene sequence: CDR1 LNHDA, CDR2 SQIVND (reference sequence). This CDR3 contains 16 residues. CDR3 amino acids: CASSIVTGGAVTEAFF. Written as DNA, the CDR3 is TGTGCCAGTAGTATAGTCACAGGGGGCGCGGTAACTGAAGCTTTCTTT.

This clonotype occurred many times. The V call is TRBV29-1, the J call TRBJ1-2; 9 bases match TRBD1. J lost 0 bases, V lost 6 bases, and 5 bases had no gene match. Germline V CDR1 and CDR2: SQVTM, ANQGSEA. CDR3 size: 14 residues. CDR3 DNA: TGCAGCGTCGCGCGGGACAGGGCTAACTATGGCTACACCTTC. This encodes CSVARDRANYGYTF. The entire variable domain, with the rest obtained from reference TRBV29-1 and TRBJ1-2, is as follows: SAVISQKPSRDICQRGTSLTIQCQVDSQVTMMFWYRQQPGQSLTLIATANQGSEATYESGFVIDKFPISRPNLTFSTLTVSNMSPEDSSIYLCSVARDRANYGYTFGSGTRLTVV.

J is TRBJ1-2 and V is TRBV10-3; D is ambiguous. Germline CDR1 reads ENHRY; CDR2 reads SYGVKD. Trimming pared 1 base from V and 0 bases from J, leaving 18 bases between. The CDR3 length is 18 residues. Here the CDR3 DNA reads TGTGCCATCAGTGAGTTGCTCTCTGGGAGCGATCCTAACTATGGCTACACCTTC. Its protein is CAISELLSGSDPNYGYTF.

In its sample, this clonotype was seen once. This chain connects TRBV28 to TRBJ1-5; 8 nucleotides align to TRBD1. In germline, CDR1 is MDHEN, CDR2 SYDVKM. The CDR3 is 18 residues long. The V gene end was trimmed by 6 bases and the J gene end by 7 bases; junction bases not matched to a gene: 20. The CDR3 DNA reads TGTGCCAGCAGCCTAGGGGCGCGGACAGGGAGGAAGGGCCAGCCCCAGCATTTT. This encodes CASSLGARTGRKGQPQHF.

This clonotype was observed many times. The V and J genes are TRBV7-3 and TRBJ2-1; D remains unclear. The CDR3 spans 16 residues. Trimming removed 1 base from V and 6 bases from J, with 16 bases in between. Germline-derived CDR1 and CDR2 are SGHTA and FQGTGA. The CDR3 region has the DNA TGTGCCAGCAGCTTAAGATCCCTAGGTCCAGGCAATGAGCAGTTCTTC. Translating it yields CASSLRSLGPGNEQFF. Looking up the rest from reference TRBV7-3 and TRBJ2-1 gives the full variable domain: GAGVSQTPSNKVTEKGKYVELRCDPISGHTALYWYRQSLGQGPEFLIYFQGTGAADDSGLPNDRFFAVRPEGSVSTLKIQRTERGDSAVYLCASSLRSLGPGNEQFFGPGTRLTVL.

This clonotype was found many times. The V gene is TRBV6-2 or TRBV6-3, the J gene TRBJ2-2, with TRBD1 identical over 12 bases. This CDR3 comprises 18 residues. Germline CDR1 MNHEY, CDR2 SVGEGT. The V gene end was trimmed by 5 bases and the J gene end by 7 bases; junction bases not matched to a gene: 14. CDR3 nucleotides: TGTGCCAGCAGTACATCCTGGGACAGGGGGCGAAAGGTCGGGGAGCTGTTTTTT. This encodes CASSTSWDRGRKVGELFF.